Following are 3 T cell receptor beta chains from one sample sequenced in a study of graft-versus-host responses after intestinal transplantation. Antigen specificity for these receptors is unknown. The repertoire was sequenced with immunoSEQ multiplex PCR; TCRdb's copy has only in-frame clones and lacks some. The sample yields around 110,000 clones, about nine tenths seen once. The material was unstimulated CD4+ T cells sorted from spleen or lymph node cells, obtained before intestinal transplant. The receptors come from a human donor who received an intestinal transplant.

Only one count was recorded for this clone. The chain is built from TRBV6-5 and TRBJ2-5; D is unresolved. Germline V CDR1 and CDR2: MNHEY, SVGAGI. Trimming removed 6 bases at V and 7 bases at J, with 15 bases between. The CDR3 spans 13 residues. The CDR3 loop reads CASRPPPAGTQYF. CDR3 in DNA: TGTGCCAGCAGACCCCCCCCAGCAGGGACCCAGTACTTC.

V gene TRBV6-5 combines with J gene TRBJ2-5, with TRBD1 identical over 8 bases. Germline lookup yields CDR1 MNHEY and CDR2 SVGAGI. The CDR3 spans 15 residues. The ends lost 6 bases at V and 4 bases at J; junction bases unmatched: 10. The chain's CDR3 is CASSHETTGAETQYF. The CDR3 DNA sequence: TGTGCCAGCAGCCATGAGACGACAGGGGCAGAGACCCAGTACTTC.

The sample holds one count of this clone. The V call is TRBV6-1, the J call TRBJ1-1, with 9 bases fitting TRBD1. Germline CDR1 reads MNHNS; CDR2 reads SASEGT. The CDR3 length is 15 residues. J gave up 4 bases and V 8 bases, and 11 bases lay outside the gene matches. The CDR3 loop is CASLKGDRVGTEAFF. The CDR3 nucleotides read TGTGCCAGCTTAAAAGGGGACAGGGTGGGCACTGAAGCTTTCTTT.